This TCR beta chain is from a study of OX40 agonist ivuxolimab in advanced cancers. The CDR3 covers 16 residues. J was trimmed by 1 base and V by 4 bases; bases with no gene match: 8. From germline, CDR1 is SGHRS and CDR2 YFSETQ. Libraries were prepared by immunoSEQ multiplex PCR; TCRdb keeps only in-frame clonotypes and omits some of them. Altogether tens of thousands of clones are present, roughly 80% being singletons, with the ten largest covering 1.1%. V and J are TRBV5-1 and TRBJ1-1; 9 bases map to TRBD1. Here the sequenced sample was CD4+ or CD8+ T cells sorted from blood, taken in a trial of the OX40 agonist ivuxolimab. This TCR derives from an adult with an advanced solid tumor such as melanoma, head and neck, liver or kidney cancer. The CDR3 loop reads CASSPWTGVTNTEAFF. CDR3 coding DNA: TGCGCCAGCAGCCCCTGGACAGGGGTGACGAACACTGAAGCTTTCTTT.